Shown below are 7 T cell receptor beta chains from a single sample sequenced in a study of T-cell reconstitution after alpha-beta-depleted transplantation in children. Library preparation (for TCRbeta) was performed with unique molecular identifiers. A single record per CDR3 protein comes from TCRdb applying MiXCR to the PCR reads. The table has roughly 100,000 distinct CDR3 sequences, 8% to 9% seen once; the top ten hold over 6%. The sequencing used PBMCs from the stem cell graft donor, collected from the stem cell graft. Receptor source: a human donor who donated a stem cell graft to a child with congenital amegakaryocytic thrombocytopenia.

This clonotype was recorded many times. The rearrangement links TRBV5-5 to TRBJ2-7; TRBD1 matches at 10 bases. With 5 bases clipped from V and 6 bases from J, the junction kept 11 bases outside the gene matches. CDR1 is SGHKS, CDR2 YYEKEE, per germline (reference sequence). The CDR3 contains 15 residues. CDR3 in DNA: TGTGCCAGCAGGTTCGGGACAGGGGCTCTAAGCGAGCAGTACTTC. This sequence encodes CASRFGTGALSEQYF.

This clonotype was counted at least ten times. The J gene is TRBJ2-7, the V gene TRBV29-1, with D possibly matching TRBD2 (5 bases). V was shortened by 4 bases and J by 7 bases, with 8 bases between the two germline ends. The length of the CDR3 is 10 residues. CDR1 and CDR2 from the germline V gene are SQVTM and ANQGSEA. The DNA of the CDR3 is TGCAGCGTTGGTTGGGAGGAGCAGTACTTC. Its translation: CSVGWEEQYF.

This clonotype was detected ten times or more. V usage is TRBV20-1 and J usage is TRBJ2-7, with 7 bases matching TRBD2. Germline-derived CDR1 and CDR2 are DFQATT and SNEGSKA (reference sequence). Trimming cost V 0 bases and J 0 bases; bases outside gene matches: 11. This CDR3 has 17 amino acids. The CDR3: CSARDMLAAHSSYEQYF. CDR3 DNA sequence: TGCAGTGCTAGAGATATGCTAGCGGCCCATAGCTCCTACGAGCAGTACTTC.

Ten or more counts support this clonotype. V is TRBV12-3 or TRBV12-4 and J is TRBJ2-1; 12 bases line up with TRBD2. The trim removed 5 bases at V and 7 bases at J, leaving 9 bases unmatched. This CDR3 is 16 amino acids long. DNA of the CDR3: TGTGCCAGCAGTCCCTTGACTAGCGGGGGTCGGAATGAGCAGTTCTTC. Translating gives CASSPLTSGGRNEQFF.

On this clonotype: Here the CDR3 omits its conserved ending phenylalanine or tryptophan, so a read error is the likely source. The chain employs TRBV2 and TRBJ2-5; 7 positions agree with TRBD1. CDR1 is SNHLY, CDR2 FYNNEI, per germline. This CDR3 is built from 14 residues. V gave up 7 bases and J gave up 3 bases; unmatched junction bases: 8. The CDR3 spells CASTDRQGKETQYL. As DNA, the CDR3 is TGTGCCAGCACTGATCGACAGGGAAAAGAGACCCAGTACTTG.

Many counts were recorded for this clonotype. The gene calls are TRBV7-9 and TRBJ2-3; the match to TRBD1 covers 8 bases. With 6 bases clipped from V and 3 bases from J, the junction kept 11 bases outside the gene matches. The CDR3 covers 16 residues. Germline values: CDR1 SEHNR, CDR2 FQNEAQ (reference sequence). CDR3 DNA: TGTGCCAGCAGAGTCCAGGGGGCGCAGGGGACAGATACGCAGTATTTT. This translates into CASRVQGAQGTDTQYF.

This clonotype came up many times. This sequence joins TRBV9 and TRBJ2-1; no firm D call. The CDR3 runs to 13 residues. CDR1 is SGDLS and CDR2 is YYNGEE in the germline V gene. Deletions cut 0 bases from V and 6 bases from J, with 7 bases between. The CDR3 DNA reads TGTGCCAGCAGCGTAGCAGACCTCAATGAGCAGTTCTTC. Amino acid sequence: CASSVADLNEQFF.